Shown below are 23 T cell receptor beta chains from a single sample sequenced in a study of T cells after yellow fever vaccination (dated by TCRdb to the late 2010s). Library preparation used 5' RACE. TCRdb names Illumina NovaSeq 6000 as the instrument used. The raw public data were reprocessed by TCRdb itself: fastp quality trimming at Q25, MiXCR clonotype calling, in-frame beta chains only. One record per CDR3 amino acid sequence lists the most common genes and DNA. Counted in this sample were around 320,000 distinct CDR3 sequences; roughly 4.3% of them appeared once. Approximately 20% of the sample goes to the ten largest clones. According to the study, the label for this sample's treatment or condition signals: live attenuated yellow fever vaccine strain. The specimen was PBMCs, collected 15 days after the yellow fever booster vaccination. The receptor source for this set is a man aged 18 to 29 who received the YFV17D yellow fever vaccine.

The chain combines TRBV20-1 with TRBJ2-3, with 8 bases that match TRBD2. CDR3 length: 14 residues. V dropped 6 bases and J dropped 6; count of bases not matched to a gene: 11. The germline V gene has CDR1 DFQATT and CDR2 SNEGSKA (reference sequence). The chain's CDR3 is CSASLVAGRDTQYF. CDR3 sequence (DNA): TGCAGTGCCTCGCTGGTAGCGGGGAGGGATACGCAGTATTTT.

This clonotype was observed at least ten times. V gene TRBV4-3 combines with J gene TRBJ2-7; D is possibly TRBD2 (6 bases). V was pared by 3 bases and J by 2 bases, with 14 bases between. Germline V gives CDR1 LGHNA, CDR2 YSLEER. This CDR3 region has 15 residues. The CDR3 DNA reads as TGCGCCAGCAGCCAGGAAAGGGACTCACCCTACGAGCAGTACTTC. It yields the protein CASSQERDSPYEQYF.

This clonotype was seen a handful of times. This sequence joins TRBV27 and TRBJ2-5, with D hard to call. Looked up from germline, CDR1 is MNHEY and CDR2 is SMNVEV (reference sequence). V was trimmed by 6 bases and J by 3 bases, leaving 14 bases between them. The CDR3 is 14 residues long. The CDR3 loop is CASSPDARKETQYF. Written as DNA, the CDR3 is TGTGCCAGCAGCCCGGACGCGCGTAAAGAGACCCAGTACTTC.

Ten or more counts support this clonotype. This chain joins TRBV27 and TRBJ2-4; 9 bases agree with TRBD1. V gave up 5 bases and J gave up 7 bases; unmatched junction bases: 3. CDR3 length: 13 amino acids. CDR1 is MNHEY, CDR2 SMNVEV, per germline (reference sequence). In DNA form, the CDR3 reads TGTGCCAGCAGTCGACAGGGGGAGAACATTCAGTACTTC. Translation: CASSRQGENIQYF.

The chain has TRBV13 and TRBJ2-3; possible D gene TRBD2, 5 bases. Trimming cost V 4 bases and J 5 bases, with 13 bases left between them. The germline V gene encodes CDR1 PRHDT and CDR2 FYEKMQ (reference sequence). CDR3 size: 14 residues. The CDR3 loop reads CASSSGLEGDTQYF. The CDR3 nucleotides read TGTGCCAGCAGCTCCGGGCTAGAGGGAGATACGCAGTATTTT.

Many counts were recorded for this clonotype. This sequence joins TRBV7-6 and TRBJ2-7; D is uncertain. Deletions cut 1 base from V and 10 bases from J, with 11 bases between. The CDR3 runs to 12 residues. Germline V gives CDR1 SGHVS, CDR2 FNYEAQ. DNA for the CDR3: TGTGCCAGCAGCTTAGGGACCCAAACCCAGTACTTC. It yields the protein CASSLGTQTQYF.

This clonotype appeared many times. This chain uses TRBV5-6 with TRBJ1-3; D uncertain. The CDR3 sequence is 14 residues long. Trimming removed 0 bases from V and 5 bases from J, with 9 bases in between. The V gene's germline CDR1 is SGHDT and CDR2 YYEEEE. The DNA for the CDR3 is TGTGCCAGCAGCTTGGGCGGTGGGAGAAACACCATATATTTT. Translation: CASSLGGGRNTIYF.

This clonotype has a count of ten or more. V is TRBV4-1 and J is TRBJ2-3; D remains ambiguous. The germline V and J ends were trimmed by 0 bases and 2 bases, with 3 bases remaining between them. From germline, CDR1 is MGHRA and CDR2 YSYEKL. This CDR3 is built from 13 residues. This CDR3 is CASSQDPTDTQYF. The CDR3 region has the DNA TGCGCCAGCAGCCAAGATCCCACAGATACGCAGTATTTT.

This clonotype was recorded many times. This sequence joins TRBV20-1 and TRBJ2-3, with D tentatively TRBD2 (6 bases). In germline, CDR1 is DFQATT, CDR2 SNEGSKA (reference sequence). The CDR3 has 15 residues. V lost 0 bases to trimming and J lost 5 bases, with 15 bases between them. The CDR3 is CSARDEPRGGDTQYF. CDR3 bases: TGCAGTGCTAGAGATGAGCCGCGGGGAGGAGATACGCAGTATTTT.

This clonotype was observed many times. V gene TRBV7-9 combines with J gene TRBJ2-1; D is possibly TRBD1 (6 bases). CDR1 is SEHNR and CDR2 is FQNEAQ in the germline V gene (reference sequence). This CDR3 is 15 amino acids long. The ends were cut back, 1 base at V and 7 bases at J, with 14 bases in the middle. The CDR3 region is CASSLDWGPGNEQFF. CDR3 DNA sequence: TGTGCCAGCAGCTTAGACTGGGGGCCTGGAAATGAGCAGTTCTTC.

This chain connects TRBV2 to TRBJ1-4, with D possibly TRBD1 on 6 matching bases. Germline V gene lookup returns CDR1 SNHLY and CDR2 FYNNEI. The CDR3 consists of 15 residues. V gave up 6 bases and J gave up 4 bases, with 15 bases separating them. The CDR3 coding sequence is TGTGCCAGCAGGGCAGGGGCGGGGGATAATGAAAAACTGTTTTTT. Translation: CASRAGAGDNEKLFF.

At least ten counts were recorded for this clonotype. This chain uses TRBV9 with TRBJ2-5, with 7 bases that match TRBD2. Germline CDR1 reads SGDLS; CDR2 reads YYNGEE. The CDR3 extends over 12 amino acids. Trimming at V came to 3 bases and at J to 9 bases, leaving 5 bases not matched to a gene. CDR3 sequence reads: CASSALGGAQYF. CDR3 nucleotides: TGTGCCAGCAGCGCCCTGGGGGGGGCCCAGTACTTC.

This clonotype was seen a handful of times. This chain links TRBV15 with TRBJ1-2; D is uncertain. Trimming took off 5 bases at V and 4 bases at J, with 17 bases between the two ends. Germline lookup yields CDR1 LNHNV and CDR2 YYDKDF (reference sequence). CDR3 length: 15 residues. The CDR3 sequence: CATSRQDGVFYGYTF. DNA for the CDR3: TGTGCCACCAGCCGCCAGGACGGAGTCTTCTATGGCTACACCTTC.

This clonotype was counted ten times or more. The rearrangement joins TRBV18 to TRBJ2-7; D gene uncertain. The CDR3 sequence is 14 residues long. In germline, CDR1 is KGHSH, CDR2 LQKENI. V gave up 1 base and J gave up 0 bases, with 7 bases separating them. The CDR3 spells CASSPRAGSYEQYF. The CDR3 nucleotides read TGTGCCAGCTCACCACGCGCAGGCTCCTACGAGCAGTACTTC.

This clonotype was observed many times. The chain couples TRBV11-2 to TRBJ1-4, with D unclear. The germline V and J ends were trimmed by 0 bases and 4 bases, with 9 bases remaining between them. Germline V gene data show CDR1 as SGHAT and CDR2 as FQNNGV. The CDR3 totals 15 residues. This CDR3 reads CASSLDPVYNEKLFF. In DNA form, the CDR3 reads TGTGCCAGCAGCTTAGACCCGGTGTATAATGAAAAACTGTTTTTT. The variable domain in full, with the rest retrieved from reference TRBV11-2 and TRBJ1-4, is EAGVAQSPRYKIIEKRQSVAFWCNPISGHATLYWYQQILGQGPKLLIQFQNNGVVDDSQLPKDRFSAERLKGVDSTLKIQPAKLEDSAVYLCASSLDPVYNEKLFFGSGTQLSVL.

This clonotype was counted between two and nine times. The J gene is TRBJ1-1, the V gene TRBV7-2; D not certain. Germline values: CDR1 SGHTA, CDR2 FQGNSA. V was clipped by 6 bases and J by 0 bases, with 11 bases between them. The CDR3 totals 14 residues. The CDR3: CASRTQSMNTEAFF. The CDR3 DNA is TGTGCCAGCAGGACACAGAGCATGAACACTGAAGCTTTCTTT.

In its sample, this clonotype was seen a few times. The chain uses TRBV10-3 and TRBJ1-2, with D maybe TRBD1 (5 bases). Trimming stripped 5 bases from V and 2 bases from J, with 9 bases between. Germline V gene lookup returns CDR1 ENHRY and CDR2 SYGVKD. The CDR3 runs to 13 residues. CDR3 protein: CAISTAGNYGYTF. In nucleotides, the CDR3 is TGTGCCATCAGTACAGCAGGGAACTATGGCTACACCTTC.

About this clonotype: The junction departs from germline at one end; a sequencing error may be responsible. The rearrangement links TRBV5-1 to TRBJ2-2; perhaps TRBD2 as D (5 bases). The CDR3 is 15 amino acids. Germline values: CDR1 SGHRS, CDR2 YFSETQ. CDR3 sequence: CASRFLPEITGDLFF. Written as DNA, the CDR3 is TGCGCCAGCAGGTTTCTTCCCGAAATCACCGGGGATCTGTTTTTT. The full variable domain, rest sourced from reference TRBV5-1 and TRBJ2-2, is KAGVTQTPRYLIKTRGQQVTLSCSPISGHRSVSWYQQTPGQGLQFLFEYFSETQRNKGNFPGRFSGRQFSNSRSEMNVSTLELGDSALYLCASRFLPEITGDLFFGEGSRLTVL.

At least ten counts were recorded for this clonotype. The V gene is TRBV7-2, the J gene TRBJ1-2; no clear D gene. Per the germline V gene, CDR1 is SGHTA and CDR2 is FQGNSA. Trimming shortened V by 5 bases and J by 2 bases, and 6 bases separated the two germline ends. This CDR3 comprises 12 residues. In nucleotides, the CDR3 is TGTGCCAGCAGCACAAGGAACTATGGCTACACCTTC. This translates into CASSTRNYGYTF.

This clonotype has only a few counts. This chain connects TRBV5-4 to TRBJ2-3; 12 bases line up with TRBD2. V gave up 4 bases and J gave up 4 bases; unmatched junction bases: 7. Germline CDR1 and CDR2: SGHNT and YYREEE (reference sequence). The CDR3 has 16 amino acids. The CDR3 DNA sequence: TGTGCCAGCAGCGCACTAGCGGGAGGAAGGTCAGATACGCAGTATTTT. Protein product: CASSALAGGRSDTQYF.

The chain employs TRBV12-3 or TRBV12-4 and TRBJ2-3; D unclear. The V and J ends lost 6 bases and 0 bases respectively, with 13 bases between them. The CDR3 consists of 15 residues. The CDR3 spells CASSKRRSSTDTQYF. CDR3 coding DNA: TGTGCCAGCAGCAAAAGACGCTCTAGCACAGATACGCAGTATTTT.

This clonotype has ten or more counts. J is TRBJ1-2 and V is TRBV4-3; D gene ambiguous. The CDR3 runs 12 residues. V lost 0 bases and J lost 4, with 3 bases in between. The germline V gene has CDR1 LGHNA and CDR2 YSLEER. CDR3 sequence reads: CASSQEGYGYTF. DNA of the CDR3: TGCGCCAGCAGCCAAGAGGGCTATGGCTACACCTTC.

The rearrangement joins TRBV5-1 to TRBJ2-5; TRBD1 is a possible D gene (6 bases). Germline CDR1 is SGHRS and CDR2 is YFSETQ. V was clipped by 6 bases and J by 5 bases, with 11 bases between them. CDR3 length equals 12 residues. For the CDR3, the DNA is TGCGCCAGCATGGAAAGGGGGGAGACCCAGTACTTC. Translating it yields CASMERGETQYF.